The clone carrying this TCR beta chain is a singleton in its sample. Original processing methods: Estimation of nucleated cell counts was performed using reference gene primer amplification. Measured with immunoSEQ multiplex PCR; TCRdb has only the in-frame clones, and not every one. Clonal size and the V and J genes are those of that table, whereas D and trimming came from the DNA. This table holds about 150,000 clones, roughly 84% found once. The sample is drawn from a study of blood T cell repertoires in COVID-19. As for the study in general: Some COVID-19 samples were acute and others convalescent; all came from the United States, Italy and Spain.

Participants came from about 23 US areas, aged about 18 to 100 years. V was shortened by 2 bases and J by 5 bases, with 24 bases between the two germline ends. CDR3 length: 18 residues. Germline V gives CDR1 LNHDA, CDR2 SQIVND (reference sequence). The receptor comes from an older man who had been exposed to COVID-19. The chain recombines TRBV19 with TRBJ1-2; tentative D call: TRBD1 (6 bases). The sequencing input was PBMCs or T cells enriched from blood (not recorded which). As DNA, the CDR3 is TGTGCCAGTAGTATAACCGTTAGTGGGACACGGTTGGCGTATGGCTACACCTTC. Translating gives CASSITVSGTRLAYGYTF. The variable domain in full, completed from reference TRBV19 and TRBJ1-2, reads DGGITQSPKYLFRKEGQNVTLSCEQNLNHDAMYWYRQDPGQGLRLIYYSQIVNDFQKGDIAEGYSVSREKKESFPLTVTSAQKNPTAFYLCASSITVSGTRLAYGYTFGSGTRLTVV.